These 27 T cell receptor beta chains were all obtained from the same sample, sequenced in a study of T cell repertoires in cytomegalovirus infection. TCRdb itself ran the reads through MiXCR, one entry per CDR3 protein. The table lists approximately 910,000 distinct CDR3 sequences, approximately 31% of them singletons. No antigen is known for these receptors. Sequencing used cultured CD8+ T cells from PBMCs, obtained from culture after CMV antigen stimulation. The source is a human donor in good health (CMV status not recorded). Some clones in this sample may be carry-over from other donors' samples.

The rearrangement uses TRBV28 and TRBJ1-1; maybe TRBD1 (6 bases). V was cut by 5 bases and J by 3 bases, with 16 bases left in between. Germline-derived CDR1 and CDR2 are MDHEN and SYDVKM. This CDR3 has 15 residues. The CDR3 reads CASSLQGLRDTEAFF. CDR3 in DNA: TGTGCCAGCAGTCTACAGGGCTTGAGGGACACTGAAGCTTTCTTT.

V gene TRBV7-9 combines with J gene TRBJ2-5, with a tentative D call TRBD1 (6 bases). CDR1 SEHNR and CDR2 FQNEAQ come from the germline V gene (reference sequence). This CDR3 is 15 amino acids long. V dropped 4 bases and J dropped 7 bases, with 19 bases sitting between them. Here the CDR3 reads CASSSGQPTRGTQYF. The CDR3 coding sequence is TGTGCCAGCAGCTCCGGACAGCCTACTCGGGGGACCCAGTACTTC. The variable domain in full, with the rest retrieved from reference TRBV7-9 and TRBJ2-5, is DTGVSQNPRHKITKRGQNVTFRCDPISEHNRLYWYRQTLGQGPEFLTYFQNEAQLEKSRLLSDRFSAERPKGSFSTLEIQRTEQGDSAMYLCASSSGQPTRGTQYFGPGTRLLVL.

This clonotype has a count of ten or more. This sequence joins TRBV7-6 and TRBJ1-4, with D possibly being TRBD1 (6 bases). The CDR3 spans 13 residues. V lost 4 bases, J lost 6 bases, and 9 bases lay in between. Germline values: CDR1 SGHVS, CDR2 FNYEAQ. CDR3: CASSSGEYEKLFF. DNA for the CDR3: TGTGCCAGCAGCTCAGGGGAATATGAAAAACTGTTTTTT.

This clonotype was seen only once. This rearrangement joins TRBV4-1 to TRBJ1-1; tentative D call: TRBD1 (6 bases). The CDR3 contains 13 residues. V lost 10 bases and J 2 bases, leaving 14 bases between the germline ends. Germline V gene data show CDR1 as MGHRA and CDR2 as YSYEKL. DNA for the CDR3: TGCGCCACCGGGAGTGGGACAAACACTGAAGCTTTCTTT. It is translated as CATGSGTNTEAFF.

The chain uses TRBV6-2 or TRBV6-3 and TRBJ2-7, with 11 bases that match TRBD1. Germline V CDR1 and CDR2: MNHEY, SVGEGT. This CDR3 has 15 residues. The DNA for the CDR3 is TGTGTCAGCACTTCGACGGGACAGGGGGGAAACGAGCAGTACGTC. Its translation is CVSTSTGQGGNEQYV.

CDR3 protein: CASSLGAGGPGTGELFF. The CDR3 region has the DNA TGTGCCAGCAGTTTAGGAGCGGGGGGGCCAGGCACCGGGGAGCTGTTTTTT. This chain uses TRBV12-3 or TRBV12-4 with TRBJ2-2; 10 bases align to TRBD2. Unmatched junction bases numbered 6, after V lost 1 base and J lost 4 bases. This CDR3 has 17 residues.

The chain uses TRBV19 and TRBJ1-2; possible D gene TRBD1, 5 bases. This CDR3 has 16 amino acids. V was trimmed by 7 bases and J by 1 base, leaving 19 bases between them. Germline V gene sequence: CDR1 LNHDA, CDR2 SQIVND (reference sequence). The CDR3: CASKVDIRGLNYGYTF. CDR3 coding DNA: TGTGCCAGTAAAGTCGATATCCGGGGCCTTAACTATGGCTACACCTTC.

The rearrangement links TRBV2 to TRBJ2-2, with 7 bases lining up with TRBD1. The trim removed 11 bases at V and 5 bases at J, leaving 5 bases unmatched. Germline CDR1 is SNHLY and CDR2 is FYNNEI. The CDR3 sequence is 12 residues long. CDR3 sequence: CAGDRVTGELFF. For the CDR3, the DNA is TGTGCCGGTGACAGGGTTACCGGGGAGCTGTTTTTT.

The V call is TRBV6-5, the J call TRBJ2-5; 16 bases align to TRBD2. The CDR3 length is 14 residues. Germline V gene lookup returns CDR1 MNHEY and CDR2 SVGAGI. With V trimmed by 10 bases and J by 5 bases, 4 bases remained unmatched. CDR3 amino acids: CATGTSGGGETQYF. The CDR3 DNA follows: TGTGCCACCGGGACTAGCGGGGGGGGGGAGACCCAGTACTTC.

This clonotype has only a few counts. The CDR3 DNA reads TGTGCCAGCACTCGGGGGAGGGAGCAGTACGTC. Translated, it gives CASTRGREQYV. The V and J genes are TRBV6-6 and TRBJ2-7, with D tentatively TRBD2 (6 bases). The CDR3 is 11 residues long. Per germline, CDR1 MNHNY and CDR2 SVGAGI (reference sequence). The V end was cut by 7 bases, the J end by 7 bases, with 11 bases between.

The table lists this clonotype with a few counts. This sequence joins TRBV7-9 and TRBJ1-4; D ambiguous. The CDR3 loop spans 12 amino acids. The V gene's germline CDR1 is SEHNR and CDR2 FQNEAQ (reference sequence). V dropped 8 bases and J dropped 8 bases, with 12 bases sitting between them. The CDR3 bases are TGTGCCAGCTTGTGGGGAGACGAAAAACTGTTTTTT. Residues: CASLWGDEKLFF.

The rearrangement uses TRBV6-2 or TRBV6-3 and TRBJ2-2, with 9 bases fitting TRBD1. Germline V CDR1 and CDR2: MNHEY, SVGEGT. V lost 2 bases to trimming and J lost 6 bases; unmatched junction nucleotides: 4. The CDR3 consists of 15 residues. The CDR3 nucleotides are TGTGCCAGCAGTTACGGGACAGGGCCAGCCGGGGAGCTGTTTTTT. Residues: CASSYGTGPAGELFF.

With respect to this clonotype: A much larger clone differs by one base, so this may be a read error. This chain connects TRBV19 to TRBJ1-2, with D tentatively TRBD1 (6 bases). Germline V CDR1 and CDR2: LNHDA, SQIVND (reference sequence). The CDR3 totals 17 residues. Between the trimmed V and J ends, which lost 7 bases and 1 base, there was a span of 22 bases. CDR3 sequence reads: CASTPGQWETSNYGYTF. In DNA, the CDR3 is TGTGCCAGTACCCCAGGACAGTGGGAAACGAGTAACTATGGCTACACCTTC.

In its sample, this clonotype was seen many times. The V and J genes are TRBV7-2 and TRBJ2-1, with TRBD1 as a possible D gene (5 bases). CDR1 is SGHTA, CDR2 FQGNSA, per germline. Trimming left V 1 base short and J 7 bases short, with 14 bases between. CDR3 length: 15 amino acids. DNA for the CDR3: TGTGCCAGCAGCTTAGGGAGTGCAGGGTGGAATGAGCAGTTCTTC. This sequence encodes CASSLGSAGWNEQFF. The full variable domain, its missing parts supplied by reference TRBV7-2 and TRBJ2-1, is GAGVSQSPSNKVTEKGKDVELRCDPISGHTALYWYRQSLGQGLEFLIYFQGNSAPDKSGLPSDRFSAERTGGSVSTLTIQRTQQEDSAVYLCASSLGSAGWNEQFFGPGTRLTVL.

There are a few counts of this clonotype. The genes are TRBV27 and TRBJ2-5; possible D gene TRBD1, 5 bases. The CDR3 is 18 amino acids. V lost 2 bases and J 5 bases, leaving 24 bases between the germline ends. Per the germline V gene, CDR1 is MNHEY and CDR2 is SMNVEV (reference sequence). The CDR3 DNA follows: TGTGCCAGCAGTTTAACAGTGGTCGGGTCAGGGATTAAGGAGACCCAGTACTTC. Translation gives CASSLTVVGSGIKETQYF.

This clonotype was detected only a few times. The CDR3, as DNA: TGTGCCATCAGGGAGACCGGGGAGACTGGGGCCAACGTCCTGACTTTC. Translating gives CAIRETGETGANVLTF. V usage is TRBV10-3 and J usage is TRBJ2-6, with D possibly being TRBD2 (5 bases). The V gene's germline CDR1 is ENHRY and CDR2 SYGVKD. The CDR3 has 16 residues. V lost 6 bases and J 2 bases, leaving 14 bases between the germline ends.

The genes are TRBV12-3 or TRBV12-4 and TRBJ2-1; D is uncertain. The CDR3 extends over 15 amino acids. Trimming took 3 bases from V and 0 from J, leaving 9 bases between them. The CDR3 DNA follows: TGTGCCAGCAGTTTCACCCCGGGCTCCTACAATGAGCAGTTCTTC. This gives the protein CASSFTPGSYNEQFF.

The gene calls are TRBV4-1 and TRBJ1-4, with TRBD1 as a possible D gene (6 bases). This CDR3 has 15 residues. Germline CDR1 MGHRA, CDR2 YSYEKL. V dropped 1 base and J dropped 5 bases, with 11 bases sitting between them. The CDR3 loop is CASSQVEGGNEKLFF. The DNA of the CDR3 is TGCGCCAGCAGCCAAGTGGAGGGGGGAAATGAAAAACTGTTTTTT.

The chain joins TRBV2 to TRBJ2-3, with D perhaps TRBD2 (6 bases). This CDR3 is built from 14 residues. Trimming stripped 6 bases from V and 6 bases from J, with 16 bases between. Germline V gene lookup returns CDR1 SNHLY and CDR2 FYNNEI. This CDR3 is CASSRGEGRDTQYF. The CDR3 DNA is TGTGCCAGCAGCCGCGGGGAAGGGAGGGATACGCAGTATTTT.

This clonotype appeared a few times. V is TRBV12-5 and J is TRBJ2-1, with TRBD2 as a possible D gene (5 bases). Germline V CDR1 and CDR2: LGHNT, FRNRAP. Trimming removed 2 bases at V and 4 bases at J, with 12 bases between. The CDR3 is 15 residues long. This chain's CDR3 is CASGLWGVRYNEQFF. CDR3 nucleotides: TGTGCTAGTGGTTTGTGGGGAGTAAGGTACAATGAGCAGTTCTTC.

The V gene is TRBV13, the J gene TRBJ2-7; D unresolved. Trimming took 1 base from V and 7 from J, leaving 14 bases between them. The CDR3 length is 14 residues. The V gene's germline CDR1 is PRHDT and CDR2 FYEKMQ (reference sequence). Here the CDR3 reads CASSLDLTDREQYF. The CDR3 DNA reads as TGTGCCAGCAGCTTAGACCTGACCGATCGGGAGCAGTACTTC.

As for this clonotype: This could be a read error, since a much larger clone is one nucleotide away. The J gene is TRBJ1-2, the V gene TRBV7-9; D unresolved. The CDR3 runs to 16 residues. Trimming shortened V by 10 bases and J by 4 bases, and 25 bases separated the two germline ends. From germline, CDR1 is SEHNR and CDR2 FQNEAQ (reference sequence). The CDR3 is CAIGSREGNSFYGYTF. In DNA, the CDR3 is TGTGCCATCGGGTCTCGAGAGGGAAATTCCTTCTATGGCTACACCTTC.

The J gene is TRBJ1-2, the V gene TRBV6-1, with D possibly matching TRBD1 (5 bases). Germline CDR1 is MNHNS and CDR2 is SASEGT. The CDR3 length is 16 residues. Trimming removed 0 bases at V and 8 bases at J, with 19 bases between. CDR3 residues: CASSEALRQFGWGYTF. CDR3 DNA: TGTGCCAGCAGTGAAGCGCTTCGACAGTTCGGCTGGGGCTACACCTTC.

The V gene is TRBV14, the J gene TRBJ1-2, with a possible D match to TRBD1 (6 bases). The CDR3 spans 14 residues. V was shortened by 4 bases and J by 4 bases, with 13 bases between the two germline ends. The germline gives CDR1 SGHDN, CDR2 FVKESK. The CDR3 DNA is TGTGCCAGCAGCCCCCAGGGGAGTCCCTATGGCTACACCTTC. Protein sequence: CASSPQGSPYGYTF.

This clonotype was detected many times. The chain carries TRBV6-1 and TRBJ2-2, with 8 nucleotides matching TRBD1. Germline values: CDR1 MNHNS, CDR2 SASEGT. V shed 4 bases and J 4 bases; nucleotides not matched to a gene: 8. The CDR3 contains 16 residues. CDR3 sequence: CASSAWTGLGTGELFF. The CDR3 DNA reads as TGTGCCAGCAGTGCCTGGACAGGGCTAGGCACCGGGGAGCTGTTTTTT.

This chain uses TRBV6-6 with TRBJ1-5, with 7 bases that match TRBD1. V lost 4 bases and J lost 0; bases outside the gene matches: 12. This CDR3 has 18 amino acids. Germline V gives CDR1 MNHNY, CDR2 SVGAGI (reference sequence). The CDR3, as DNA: TGTGCCAGCAGTTCAACGGACAGGAAACCTTATAGCAATCAGCCCCAGCATTTT. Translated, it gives CASSSTDRKPYSNQPQHF.

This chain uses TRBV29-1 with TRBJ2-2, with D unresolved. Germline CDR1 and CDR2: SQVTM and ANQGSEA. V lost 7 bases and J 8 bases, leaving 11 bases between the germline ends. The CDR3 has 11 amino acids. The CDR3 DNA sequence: TGCAGCGCCGTGACCGGGGGGGAGCTGTTTTTT. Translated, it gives CSAVTGGELFF.